The 22 T cell receptor beta chains below come from one sample, sequenced in a study of T cells in localized non-small cell lung cancer. Measured with immunoSEQ multiplex PCR; TCRdb has only the in-frame clones, and not every one. The sample contains around 40,000 clones, about 90% of which appear only once. The sequencing used peripheral blood, collected before any cancer treatment. The origin of the receptors is a man between 40 and 75 years old with stage I lung adenocarcinoma.

The rearrangement links TRBV2 to TRBJ2-7, with a possible D match to TRBD1 (5 bases). Germline V gene lookup returns CDR1 SNHLY and CDR2 FYNNEI. The CDR3 length is 14 residues. Trimming shortened V by 3 bases and J by 0 bases, and 9 bases separated the two germline ends. CDR3 sequence reads: CASSDRASSYEQYF. CDR3 bases: TGTGCCAGCAGTGACAGGGCCTCCTCCTACGAGCAGTACTTC.

The chain links TRBV5-4 to TRBJ2-1, with 7 bases identical to TRBD2. Trimming removed 3 bases from V and 2 bases from J; junction bases left unmatched: 5. The germline V gene has CDR1 SGHNT and CDR2 YYREEE (reference sequence). The CDR3 is 15 amino acids. CDR3 amino acids: CASSSSSGTYNEQFF. The CDR3 bases are TGTGCCAGCAGCTCCTCCAGCGGGACCTACAATGAGCAGTTCTTC.

The chain links TRBV28 to TRBJ2-5; maybe TRBD1 (5 bases). Trimming cost V 6 bases and J 0 bases, with 11 bases left between them. Germline CDR1 and CDR2: MDHEN and SYDVKM. The CDR3 runs to 14 residues. As DNA, the CDR3 is TGTGCCAGCAGCCCAGGGATGTACCAAGAGACCCAGTACTTC. Protein sequence: CASSPGMYQETQYF. The variable domain in full, with the rest retrieved from reference TRBV28 and TRBJ2-5, is DVKVTQSSRYLVKRTGEKVFLECVQDMDHENMFWYRQDPGLGLRLIYFSYDVKMKEKGDIPEGYSVSREKKERFSLILESASTNQTSMYLCASSPGMYQETQYFGPGTRLLVL.

J is TRBJ2-3 and V is TRBV9, with 9 bases aligning to TRBD2. This CDR3 is built from 16 residues. J was trimmed by 3 bases and V by 4 bases; bases with no gene match: 9. Germline lookup yields CDR1 SGDLS and CDR2 YYNGEE. The CDR3 region has the DNA TGTGCCAGCAGCCCCCAGGCGGGAGGGGTTACAGATACGCAGTATTTT. Translation: CASSPQAGGVTDTQYF.

The chain links TRBV7-9 to TRBJ2-3; no definite D call. CDR1 is SEHNR, CDR2 FQNEAQ, per germline (reference sequence). CDR3 length: 12 residues. The V and J ends lost 5 bases and 6 bases respectively, with 9 bases between them. CDR3 region: CASSLLGDTQYF. The DNA for the CDR3 is TGTGCCAGCAGCCTCCTCGGCGATACGCAGTATTTT.

This clone occurred once. The junction shows a germline mismatch at one end, possibly a read error. This rearrangement joins TRBV11-2 to TRBJ2-3, with TRBD2 identical over 10 bases. The length of the CDR3 is 14 residues. From germline, CDR1 is SGHAT and CDR2 FQNNGV. CDR3 protein: CASRLAGGSDTQYF. The CDR3 nucleotides are TGTGCCAGCAGGTTAGCGGGAGGTTCAGATACGCAGTATTTT.

This chain links TRBV7-2 with TRBJ2-1, with D unresolved. V lost 2 bases and J lost 5, with 13 bases in between. The germline V gene encodes CDR1 SGHTA and CDR2 FQGNSA. This CDR3 comprises 15 residues. CDR3 in amino acids: CASSLSAQQNNEQFF. The CDR3 region has the DNA TGTGCCAGCAGCTTAAGTGCCCAACAAAACAATGAGCAGTTCTTC.

The V and J genes are TRBV5-6 and TRBJ1-4, with 10 bases aligning to TRBD1. The germline V gene has CDR1 SGHDT and CDR2 YYEEEE. V shed 1 base and J 6 bases; nucleotides not matched to a gene: 6. The CDR3 sequence is 16 residues long. CDR3 DNA: TGTGCCAGCAGCTTGTCGACAGGGGGCGGGGATGAAAAACTGTTTTTT. As protein: CASSLSTGGGDEKLFF.

The J gene is TRBJ2-1, the V gene TRBV9; possibly TRBD1 or TRBD2 for D (5 bases each). V lost 3 bases and J lost 9, with 28 bases in between. This CDR3 is 18 amino acids long. The germline gives CDR1 SGDLS, CDR2 YYNGEE. The CDR3 loop is CASSATPRASSLSGEQFF. The CDR3, as DNA: TGTGCCAGCAGCGCAACCCCCAGGGCTAGCTCCCTGTCGGGTGAGCAGTTCTTC. The whole variable domain, remainder taken from reference TRBV9 and TRBJ2-1, is DSGVTQTPKHLITATGQRVTLRCSPRSGDLSVYWYQQSLDQGLQFLIQYYNGEERAKGNILERFSAQQFPDLHSELNLSSLELGDSALYFCASSATPRASSLSGEQFFGPGTRLTVL.

This clone was detected only once. The same CDR3 is also encoded by other DNA sequences in this sample. The rearrangement links TRBV7-9 to TRBJ2-5, with D tentatively TRBD2 (6 bases). The CDR3 runs 14 residues. Germline V lookup: CDR1 SEHNR, CDR2 FQNEAQ (reference sequence). V lost 0 bases, J lost 4 bases, and 9 bases lay in between. The DNA of the CDR3 is TGTGCCAGCAGCTTAGCGGGAGGCGGAGAGACCCAGTACTTC. This encodes CASSLAGGGETQYF.

J is TRBJ2-7 and V is TRBV6-6, with D unresolved. This CDR3 has 12 amino acids. V lost 4 bases, J lost 0 bases, and 4 bases lay in between. The germline CDR1 and CDR2 sequences are MNHNY and SVGAGI (reference sequence). The CDR3 spells CASSSSSYEQYF. The CDR3 bases are TGTGCCAGCAGTTCAAGCTCCTACGAGCAGTACTTC.

The gene calls are TRBV12-2 and TRBJ2-7. TRBV12-2 is a recognized pseudogene. This CDR3 region has 16 residues. Here the CDR3 DNA reads TGTGCAAGTCGCTTCGCCGGGGACGGACCTAGGGACGAGCAGTACTTC. Amino acids: CASRFAGDGPRDEQYF.

V gene TRBV27 combines with J gene TRBJ2-7, with 12 bases lining up with TRBD1. CDR1 and CDR2 from the germline V gene are MNHEY and SMNVEV (reference sequence). V shed 3 bases, J shed 6 bases, and the junction held 6 bases outside the gene matches. This CDR3 is 15 amino acids long. The CDR3 region has the DNA TGTGCCAGCAGTTTTCCCGGGACAGGGGGCGTCGAGCAGTACTTC. This gives the protein CASSFPGTGGVEQYF.

The V call is TRBV4-2, the J call TRBJ2-7; 10 positions match TRBD2. With 0 bases clipped from V and 6 bases from J, the junction kept 8 bases outside the gene matches. The CDR3 covers 16 residues. Per the germline V gene, CDR1 is LGHNA and CDR2 is YNFKEQ. The chain's CDR3 is CASSQDTTSGISEQYF. Written as DNA, the CDR3 is TGTGCCAGCAGCCAAGATACAACTAGCGGGATATCCGAGCAGTACTTC.

The CDR3: CASSRSSEQFF. CDR3 nucleotide sequence: TGTGCCAGCAGCAGGTCCAGTGAGCAGTTCTTC. The rearrangement uses TRBV6-5 and TRBJ2-1, with no clear D. The CDR3 is made up of 11 amino acids. The germline gives CDR1 MNHEY, CDR2 SVGAGI. The V gene lost 6 bases and the J gene lost 9 bases, with 9 bases spanning the gap.

This clone is medium-sized by share. The chain joins TRBV6-1 to TRBJ2-5; possibly TRBD2 for D (6 bases). Germline lookup yields CDR1 MNHNS and CDR2 SASEGT. The V end was cut by 3 bases, the J end by 3 bases, with 11 bases between. This CDR3 region has 14 residues. The CDR3, as DNA: TGTGCCAGCAGTGACCCATGGGGGGAAGAGACCCAGTACTTC. This encodes CASSDPWGEETQYF.

This chain's CDR3 is CASSQGLAGGDGTDTQYF. DNA of the CDR3: TGCGCCAGCAGCCAGGGACTAGCGGGAGGGGACGGCACAGATACGCAGTATTTT. The chain couples TRBV4-3 to TRBJ2-3; 16 bases fit TRBD2. Trimming cost V 3 bases and J 1 base; bases outside gene matches: 4. The CDR3 covers 18 residues. Germline values: CDR1 LGHNA, CDR2 YSLEER.

This clone was seen a few times. The CDR3 bases are TGTGCCAGCTCACCACCGGTTGCAGGGGAAACTGAAGCTTTCTTT. It translates to CASSPPVAGETEAFF. The chain couples TRBV18 to TRBJ1-1; the D gene is possibly TRBD1 (6 bases). V was pared by 0 bases and J by 5 bases, with 13 bases between. The CDR3 consists of 15 residues. Germline assignment: CDR1 KGHSH and CDR2 LQKENI.

V is TRBV4-1 and J is TRBJ1-4, with D perhaps TRBD1 (5 bases). V was cut by 4 bases and J by 7 bases, with 13 bases left in between. Germline CDR1 and CDR2: MGHRA and YSYEKL. The CDR3 has 14 amino acids. The CDR3 coding sequence is TGCGCCAGCAGCCTCAGGGAGGGAGGTGAAAAACTGTTTTTT. Residues: CASSLREGGEKLFF.

The rearrangement links TRBV11-3 to TRBJ2-1; D is uncertain. This CDR3 spans 13 amino acids. The germline V gene has CDR1 SGHNT and CDR2 YENEEA. V was shortened by 3 bases and J by 6 bases, with 9 bases between the two germline ends. CDR3 loop: CASSLGSTNEQFF. Here the CDR3 DNA reads TGTGCCAGCAGCTTGGGTTCAACCAATGAGCAGTTCTTC.

This chain joins TRBV7-2 and TRBJ2-7; 8 nucleotides line up with TRBD2. Germline CDR1 reads SGHTA; CDR2 reads FQGNSA. With 1 base clipped from V and 4 bases from J, the junction kept 6 bases outside the gene matches. This CDR3 spans 15 amino acids. This CDR3 is CASSLGGGGRYEQYF. The CDR3 coding sequence is TGTGCCAGCAGCTTAGGAGGTGGCGGGAGGTACGAGCAGTACTTC.

J is TRBJ2-1 and V is TRBV11-1; either TRBD1 or TRBD2 may supply D (7 bases each). This CDR3 is built from 17 residues. V was pared by 2 bases and J by 5 bases, with 19 bases between. Germline V gene sequence: CDR1 SGHAT, CDR2 FQDESV (reference sequence). CDR3 sequence: CASSLSGGGRGDNEQFF. CDR3 DNA: TGTGCCAGCAGCTTAAGCGGCGGGGGCAGGGGGGACAATGAGCAGTTCTTC.